These T cell receptor beta chains were read from a single sample in a study of response to subunit inactivated influenza vaccine. TCRdb passed the RT-PCR reads through MiXCR, listing each CDR3 protein once. The sample lists 630,000 or so distinct CDR3 sequences, more than 15% occurring once. The sequencing used PBMCs from blood, collected about 12 days after vaccination. All receptors come from a man aged 45-65 years who received an inactivated influenza vaccine. Each CDR3 is given with its conserved first and last residue. Fields, in order: D gene, J gene, clone size, V gene, CDR3 DNA, CDR3 protein. D genes are given only for firm matches. Not every row has a clone size; where given, it reads once, few, many or a size class.

TRBD1 TRBJ2-1 . TRBV28 TGTGCCAGCAGGTCGACAGGGGCAGCCCGAGGTCCTAGAATTGAGCAGTTCTTC CASRSTGAARGPRIEQFF
. TRBJ2-7 . TRBV7-6 TGTGCCAGCAGCTTTTTCTACTTCGATACGGTTCCGTACGAGCAGTACTTC CASSFFYFDTVPYEQYF
. TRBJ1-6 few TRBV10-3 TGTGCCATCAGTCAGACCGGGACAAGGAATAATTCACCCCTCCACTTT CAISQTGTRNNSPLHF
. TRBJ2-3 . TRBV15 TGTGCCACCAGCAGAGTTGGGGGAACACGCACAGATACGCAGTATTTT CATSRVGGTRTDTQYF
TRBD2 TRBJ2-1 . TRBV10-3 TGTGCCATCAGTGAGTCGACGGTAGCTAGCGGGAGAAATGAGCAGTTCTTC CAISESTVASGRNEQFF
TRBD2 TRBJ2-1 few TRBV9 TGTGCCAGCAGCGTAGGTAGGAGCGGGAGCTCCTACAATGAGCAGTTCTTC CASSVGRSGSSYNEQFF
. TRBJ2-1 few TRBV28 TGTGCCACAGACGCGATCGGTGAGCAGTTCTTC CATDAIGEQFF
TRBD1 TRBJ1-2 . TRBV29-1 TGCAGCGTTGAGTTACAGGGGGCGGGAGGCTACACCTTC CSVELQGAGGYTF
TRBD1 TRBJ1-1 . TRBV5-1 TGCGCCAGCAGCGGGGGACAGGTTGTCACTGAAGCTTTCTTT CASSGGQVVTEAFF
TRBD2 TRBJ2-7 . TRBV6-1 TGTGCCAGCAGTGAAAGGCTAGCGGGAGTCTACGAGCAGTACTTC CASSERLAGVYEQYF
. TRBJ2-1 few TRBV29-1 TGCAGCGTTGTTTCGAATTCCGAACATGAGCAGTTCTTC CSVVSNSEHEQFF
. TRBJ2-5 many TRBV29-1 TGCAGCGTTGAACGGGGAGGAGAGACCCAGTACTTC CSVERGGETQYF
TRBD1 TRBJ2-7 . TRBV5-6 TGTGCCAGCAGCGGGCTGGACAGGGAAAGCTACGAGCAGTACTTC CASSGLDRESYEQYF
. TRBJ2-1 . TRBV5-1 TGCGCCAGCAGCTTGGGCCCCGGGCCTGAGCAGTTCTTC CASSLGPGPEQFF
. TRBJ2-1 . TRBV16 TGTGCCAGCAGCCAATTGGATTCGGCGGACAATGAGCAGTTCTTC CASSQLDSADNEQFF
TRBD1 TRBJ2-7 few TRBV2 TGTGCCAGCAGAATACAGGGGGCGAGTGAGCAGTACTTC CASRIQGASEQYF